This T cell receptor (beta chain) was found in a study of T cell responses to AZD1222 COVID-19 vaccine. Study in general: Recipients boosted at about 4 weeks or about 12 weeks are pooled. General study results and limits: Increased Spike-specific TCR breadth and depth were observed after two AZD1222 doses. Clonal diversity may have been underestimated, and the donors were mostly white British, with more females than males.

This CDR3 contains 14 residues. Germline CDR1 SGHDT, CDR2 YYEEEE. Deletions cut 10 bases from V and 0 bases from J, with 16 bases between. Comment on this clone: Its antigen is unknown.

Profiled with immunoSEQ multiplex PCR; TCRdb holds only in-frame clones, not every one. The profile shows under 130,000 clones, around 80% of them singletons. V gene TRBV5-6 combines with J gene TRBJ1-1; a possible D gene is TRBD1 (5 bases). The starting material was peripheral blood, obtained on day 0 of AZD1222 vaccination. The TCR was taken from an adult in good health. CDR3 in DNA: TGTGCCTCTAAATGGGGCACGATGAACACTGAAGCTTTCTTT. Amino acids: CASKWGTMNTEAFF. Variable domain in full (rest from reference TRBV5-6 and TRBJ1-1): DAGVTQSPTHLIKTRGQQVTLRCSPKSGHDTVSWYQQALGQGPQFIFQYYEEEERQRGNFPDRFSGHQFPNYSSELNVNALLLGDSALYLCASKWGTMNTEAFFGQGTRLTVV.